The clone carrying this T cell receptor beta chain occurred once. The antigen is undetermined. Only in-frame clones appear in the TCRdb table, and some are missing; sequencing was by immunoSEQ multiplex PCR. The sample contains about 25,000 clones, roughly 67% of which appear only once. This specimen comes from a study of early stage breast cancer tumors. About the research overall: About 70% of the 16 invasive tumors were ER+, PR+ and HER2-.

Germline CDR1 and CDR2: WSHSY and SAAADI. V shed 6 bases and J 4 bases; nucleotides not matched to a gene: 7. This CDR3 has 16 residues. Study results and limitations: Tumors had about 2.4-fold higher T cell density and higher clonality than adjacent normal breast tissue.

The sequence came from a person between 60 and 69 years old with breast cancer. The chain couples TRBV10-2 to TRBJ2-5; 14 bases align to TRBD2. The sequenced material came from breast tumor tissue. CDR3 sequence reads: CASSETGTSGRETQYF. The CDR3 DNA follows: TGCGCCAGCAGCGAAACCGGGACTAGCGGGAGAGAGACCCAGTACTTC.